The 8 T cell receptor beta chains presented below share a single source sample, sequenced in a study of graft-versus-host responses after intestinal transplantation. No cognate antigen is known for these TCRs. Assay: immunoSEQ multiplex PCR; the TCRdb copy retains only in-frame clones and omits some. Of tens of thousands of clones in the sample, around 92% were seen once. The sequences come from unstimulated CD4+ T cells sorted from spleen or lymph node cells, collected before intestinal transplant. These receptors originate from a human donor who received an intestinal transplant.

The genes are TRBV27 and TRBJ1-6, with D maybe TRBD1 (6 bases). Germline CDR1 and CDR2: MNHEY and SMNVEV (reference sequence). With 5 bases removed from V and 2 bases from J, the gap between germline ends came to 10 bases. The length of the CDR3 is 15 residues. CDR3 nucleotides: TGTGCCAGCAGTCTGACAGGTCCCTATAATTCACCCCTCCACTTT. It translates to CASSLTGPYNSPLHF.

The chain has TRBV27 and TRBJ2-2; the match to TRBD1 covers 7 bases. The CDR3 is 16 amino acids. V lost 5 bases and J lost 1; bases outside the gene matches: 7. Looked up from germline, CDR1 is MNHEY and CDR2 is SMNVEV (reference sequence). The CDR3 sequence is CASSTSGTVNTGELFF. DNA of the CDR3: TGTGCCAGCAGTACCTCCGGGACAGTGAACACCGGGGAGCTGTTTTTT.

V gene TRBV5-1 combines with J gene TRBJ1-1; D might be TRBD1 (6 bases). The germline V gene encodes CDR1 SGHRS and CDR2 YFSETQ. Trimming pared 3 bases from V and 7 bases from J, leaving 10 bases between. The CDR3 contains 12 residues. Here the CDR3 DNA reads TGCGCCAGCAGCTCAGGGGTGGGTGAAGCTTTCTTT. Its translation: CASSSGVGEAFF.

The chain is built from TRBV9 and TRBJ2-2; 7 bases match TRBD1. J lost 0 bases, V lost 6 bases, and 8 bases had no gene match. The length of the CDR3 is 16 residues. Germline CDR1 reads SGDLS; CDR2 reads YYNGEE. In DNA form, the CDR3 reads TGTGCCAGCACCCCAAACACAGGGGCGAACACCGGGGAGCTGTTTTTT. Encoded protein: CASTPNTGANTGELFF.

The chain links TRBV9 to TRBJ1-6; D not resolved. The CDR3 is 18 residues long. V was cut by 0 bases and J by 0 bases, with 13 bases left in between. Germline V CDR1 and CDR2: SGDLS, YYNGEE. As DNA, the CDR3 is TGTGCCAGCAGCGTAGGCGCGGGCGAGAGCTCCTATAATTCACCCCTCCACTTT. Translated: CASSVGAGESSYNSPLHF.

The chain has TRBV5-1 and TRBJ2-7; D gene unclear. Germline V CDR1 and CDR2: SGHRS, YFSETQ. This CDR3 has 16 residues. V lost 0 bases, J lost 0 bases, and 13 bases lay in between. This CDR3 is CASSLVSSFSSYEQYF. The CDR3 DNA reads TGCGCCAGCAGCTTGGTTTCCTCCTTTAGCTCCTACGAGCAGTACTTC.

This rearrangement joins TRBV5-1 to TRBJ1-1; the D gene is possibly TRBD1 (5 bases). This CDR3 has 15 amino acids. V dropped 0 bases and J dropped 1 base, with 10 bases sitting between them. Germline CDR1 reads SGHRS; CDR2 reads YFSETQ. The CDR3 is CASSLVGGANTEAFF. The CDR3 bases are TGCGCCAGCAGCTTGGTTGGAGGGGCGAACACTGAAGCTTTCTTT.

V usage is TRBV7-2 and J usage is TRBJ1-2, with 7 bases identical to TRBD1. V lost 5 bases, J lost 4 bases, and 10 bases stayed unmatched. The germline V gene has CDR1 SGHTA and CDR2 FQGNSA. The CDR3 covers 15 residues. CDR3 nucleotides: TGTGCCAGCAGCACCCATACAGGGGTCCTCTATGGCTACACCTTC. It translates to CASSTHTGVLYGYTF.